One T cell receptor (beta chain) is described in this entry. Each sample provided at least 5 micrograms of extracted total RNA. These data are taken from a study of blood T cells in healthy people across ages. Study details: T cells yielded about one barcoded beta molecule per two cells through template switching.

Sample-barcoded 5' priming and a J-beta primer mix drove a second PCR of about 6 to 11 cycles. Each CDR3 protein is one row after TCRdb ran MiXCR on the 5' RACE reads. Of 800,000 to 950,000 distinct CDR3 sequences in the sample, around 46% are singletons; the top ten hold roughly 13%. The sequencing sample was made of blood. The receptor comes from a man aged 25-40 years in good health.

The CDR3 region has the DNA TGTGCCAGGAGCCAGGGGCGGAATGATAGCAATCAGCCCCAGCATTTT. Translating gives CARSQGRNDSNQPQHF. The rearrangement links TRBV21-1 to TRBJ1-5. TRBV21-1 is a pseudogene locus. CDR3 length equals 16 residues.